This entry lists 24 T cell receptor beta chains sequenced from one sample in a study of response to subunit inactivated influenza vaccine. Each CDR3 protein gets one entry after TCRdb re-called the RT-PCR reads with MiXCR. The table shows over 400,000 distinct CDR3 sequences, with approximately 10% occurring only once. Sequencing was performed on PBMCs from blood, taken 45 days after vaccination. The receptors come from a man in his fifties or sixties who received an inactivated influenza vaccine.

This clonotype was counted at least ten times. The V call is TRBV15, the J call TRBJ2-1, with 12 nucleotides matching TRBD1. Germline V CDR1 and CDR2: LNHNV, YYDKDF (reference sequence). This CDR3 has 16 amino acids. J lost 6 bases, V lost 3 bases, and 6 bases had no gene match. The CDR3 DNA reads as TGTGCCACCAGCAGGGGGGACAGGGGGCGCGTCAATGAGCAGTTCTTC. It is translated as CATSRGDRGRVNEQFF.

The chain combines TRBV5-1 with TRBJ2-5; possibly TRBD2 for D (5 bases). Germline V lookup: CDR1 SGHRS, CDR2 YFSETQ. V was clipped by 0 bases and J by 5 bases, with 14 bases between them. The CDR3 spans 15 residues. Written as DNA, the CDR3 is TGCGCCAGCAGCTTGGGACGACTACCCCGGGAGACCCAGTACTTC. Residues: CASSLGRLPRETQYF.

The rearrangement uses TRBV30 and TRBJ1-1; no clear D. Looked up from germline, CDR1 is GTSNPN and CDR2 is SVGIG (reference sequence). V lost 3 bases to trimming and J lost 1 base, with 12 bases between them. This CDR3 has 14 residues. The CDR3 reads CAWSNGIGNTEAFF. The CDR3 coding sequence is TGTGCCTGGAGCAACGGAATCGGGAACACTGAAGCTTTCTTT.

This clonotype was recorded at least ten times. The chain is built from TRBV5-6 and TRBJ2-1, with a possible D match to TRBD2 (6 bases). The CDR3 has 16 amino acids. Trimming shortened V by 1 base and J by 2 bases, and 13 bases separated the two germline ends. Germline values: CDR1 SGHDT, CDR2 YYEEEE. CDR3 DNA sequence: TGTGCCAGCAGCTTGCCGGGAGACCTCGCCTACAATGAGCAGTTCTTC. It is translated as CASSLPGDLAYNEQFF.

The CDR3 region is CASAILGSYEQYF. DNA for the CDR3: TGTGCCAGCGCAATACTCGGCTCCTACGAGCAGTACTTC. The chain recombines TRBV7-2 with TRBJ2-7; D not resolved. CDR1 SGHTA and CDR2 FQGNSA come from the germline V gene. This CDR3 comprises 13 residues. Trimming removed 8 bases at V and 0 bases at J, with 11 bases between.

The chain has TRBV28 and TRBJ2-5; no reliable D call. This CDR3 is built from 15 residues. Per the germline V gene, CDR1 is MDHEN and CDR2 is SYDVKM. V was cut by 5 bases and J by 2 bases, with 15 bases left in between. As DNA, the CDR3 is TGTGCCAGCAGTGGTTCAGAGCCCAGACAAGAGACCCAGTACTTC. It specifies CASSGSEPRQETQYF.

The chain joins TRBV25-1 to TRBJ2-7; D is possibly TRBD1 or TRBD2 (5 bases each). The V and J ends lost 5 bases and 3 bases respectively, with 14 bases between them. The CDR3 is 14 amino acids. The germline V gene encodes CDR1 MGHDK and CDR2 SYGVNS. The CDR3 reads CASSIGTSYYEQYF. The CDR3 DNA reads TGTGCCAGCAGTATCGGGACGTCCTACTACGAGCAGTACTTC.

This clonotype has just a few counts. The chain uses TRBV7-2 and TRBJ2-3; maybe TRBD2 (6 bases). This CDR3 has 15 residues. Trimming left V 5 bases short and J 2 bases short, with 14 bases between. The germline CDR1 and CDR2 sequences are SGHTA and FQGNSA. For the CDR3, the DNA is TGTGCCAGCAGCCGTATAGGACTATTCACAGATACGCAGTATTTT. It translates to CASSRIGLFTDTQYF. Full variable domain (missing parts from reference TRBV7-2 and TRBJ2-3): GAGVSQSPSNKVTEKGKDVELRCDPISGHTALYWYRQSLGQGLEFLIYFQGNSAPDKSGLPSDRFSAERTGGSVSTLTIQRTQQEDSAVYLCASSRIGLFTDTQYFGPGTRLTVL.

CDR3 DNA: TGCAGTGCTAGTAAGGAGGTCTACGAGCAGTACTTC. Protein sequence: CSASKEVYEQYF. The chain employs TRBV20-1 and TRBJ2-7, with D tentatively TRBD2 (5 bases). Germline V lookup: CDR1 DFQATT, CDR2 SNEGSKA (reference sequence). The CDR3 has 12 amino acids. Between the trimmed V and J ends, which lost 3 bases and 3 bases, there was a span of 9 bases.

J is TRBJ2-1 and V is TRBV20-1; 7 bases fit TRBD2. The junction had 10 bases not matched to a gene; V was cut back by 4 bases and J by 4 bases. This CDR3 has 15 residues. Germline V lookup: CDR1 DFQATT, CDR2 SNEGSKA (reference sequence). The CDR3 DNA reads TGCAGTGCTACTCTGGGGAGGGGACGATACAATGAGCAGTTCTTC. Its translation: CSATLGRGRYNEQFF.

This clonotype was counted between two and nine times. The V gene is TRBV18, the J gene TRBJ1-5; tentative D call: TRBD1 (6 bases). V was cut by 5 bases and J by 2 bases, with 19 bases left in between. This CDR3 is 17 amino acids long. Germline V gene sequence: CDR1 KGHSH, CDR2 LQKENI. DNA of the CDR3: TGTGCCAGCTCATCGGACGGGGGGCGGGCCGGCAATCAGCCCCAGCATTTT. Amino acid sequence: CASSSDGGRAGNQPQHF.

The chain links TRBV6-5 to TRBJ2-3; TRBD1 is a possible D gene (6 bases). The CDR3 has 14 residues. Germline CDR1 and CDR2: MNHEY and SVGAGI. V lost 0 bases and J 5 bases, leaving 9 bases between the germline ends. The CDR3 region is CASSYSSRGDTQYF. DNA for the CDR3: TGTGCCAGCAGTTACTCGTCCAGGGGAGATACGCAGTATTTT.

The table lists this clonotype with many counts. The J gene is TRBJ2-3, the V gene TRBV11-2, with D tentatively TRBD1 or TRBD2 (5 bases each). Germline values: CDR1 SGHAT, CDR2 FQNNGV. Trimming stripped 5 bases from V and 11 bases from J, with 14 bases between. The CDR3 extends over 12 amino acids. The CDR3 sequence is CASSKQDREQYF. CDR3 bases: TGTGCCAGCAGCAAACAGGACCGGGAGCAGTATTTT.

The table lists this clonotype with many counts. The chain links TRBV12-3 or TRBV12-4 to TRBJ2-3; a possible D gene is TRBD2 (6 bases). The germline V and J ends were trimmed by 2 bases and 5 bases, with 17 bases remaining between them. The CDR3 contains 16 residues. The CDR3 protein is CASSLSPSGAGDTQYF. The CDR3 nucleotides are TGTGCCAGCAGTTTATCCCCTTCGGGAGCCGGAGATACGCAGTATTTT.

The chain has TRBV29-1 and TRBJ2-7, with D perhaps matching TRBD1 (5 bases). V lost 7 bases, J lost 0 bases, and 16 bases lay in between. In germline, CDR1 is SQVTM, CDR2 ANQGSEA. The CDR3 runs to 14 residues. The CDR3 DNA sequence: TGCAGCGCCTATGGGGCGAGGAGCTCCTACGAGCAGTACTTC. This codes for CSAYGARSSYEQYF.

This clonotype came up a few times. The genes are TRBV10-3 and TRBJ1-1, with D tentatively TRBD1 (5 bases). Per the germline V gene, CDR1 is ENHRY and CDR2 is SYGVKD. The CDR3 loop spans 13 amino acids. The ends were cut back, 6 bases at V and 9 bases at J, with 17 bases in the middle. The CDR3: CAIRTSSGTKAFF. In DNA form, the CDR3 reads TGTGCCATCAGAACAAGTTCGGGGACTAAAGCTTTCTTT.

V gene TRBV11-1 combines with J gene TRBJ2-1, with D perhaps TRBD1 (5 bases). The CDR3 loop spans 20 amino acids. Trimming took off 4 bases at V and 5 bases at J, with 30 bases between the two ends. Germline lookup yields CDR1 SGHAT and CDR2 FQDESV (reference sequence). CDR3 DNA: TGTGCCAGCAGCTCCTCAATACAGGATTCCCAAGCCTCCGTGAACAATGAGCAGTTCTTC. Protein sequence: CASSSSIQDSQASVNNEQFF.

This clonotype was seen only a few times. The chain recombines TRBV7-2 with TRBJ2-1; possibly TRBD1 or TRBD2 for D (5 bases each). V was trimmed by 5 bases and J by 4 bases, leaving 9 bases between them. The CDR3 has 13 residues. Germline lookup yields CDR1 SGHTA and CDR2 FQGNSA. CDR3 loop: CASSQGPYNEQFF. The DNA for the CDR3 is TGTGCCAGCAGCCAGGGACCATACAATGAGCAGTTCTTC.

This clonotype occurred many times. The genes are TRBV15 and TRBJ2-7; D possibly corresponds to TRBD1 (5 bases). Germline-derived CDR1 and CDR2 are LNHNV and YYDKDF (reference sequence). V gave up 5 bases and J gave up 0 bases, with 11 bases separating them. The CDR3 is 14 amino acids. In DNA form, the CDR3 reads TGTGCCACCAGCCTAGACAGAAGCTCCTACGAGCAGTACTTC. Translating gives CATSLDRSSYEQYF.

This clonotype was found a few times. The chain is built from TRBV6-1 and TRBJ2-1, with TRBD1 as a possible D gene (6 bases). V was pared by 7 bases and J by 4 bases, with 14 bases between. This CDR3 has 14 amino acids. The germline V gene encodes CDR1 MNHNS and CDR2 SASEGT. This CDR3 reads CASKGQGPYNEQFF. The CDR3 DNA reads TGTGCCAGCAAGGGGCAGGGGCCTTACAATGAGCAGTTCTTC.

There are many counts of this clonotype. The rearrangement links TRBV5-1 to TRBJ2-3; 11 positions match TRBD1. The J segment lost 3 bases and the V segment lost 4 bases, leaving 10 bases of the junction unmatched. This CDR3 contains 17 residues. CDR1 is SGHRS, CDR2 YFSETQ, per germline. In DNA form, the CDR3 reads TGCGCCAGCAGCACTCGGACAGGGGGCTCCGGGACAGATACGCAGTATTTT. Protein: CASSTRTGGSGTDTQYF.

This clonotype has a count of ten or more. The chain employs TRBV7-9 and TRBJ1-2; D possibly corresponds to TRBD1 (6 bases). Per germline, CDR1 SEHNR and CDR2 FQNEAQ (reference sequence). The CDR3 is 15 amino acids. Trimming left V 5 bases short and J 3 bases short, with 16 bases between. The CDR3 region is CASSGSWGPDYGYTF. The CDR3, as DNA: TGTGCCAGCAGCGGCTCTTGGGGGCCCGACTATGGCTACACCTTC.

The V call is TRBV20-1, the J call TRBJ2-1, with 7 bases aligning to TRBD2. With 0 bases clipped from V and 5 bases from J, the junction kept 10 bases outside the gene matches. Germline loops: CDR1 DFQATT, CDR2 SNEGSKA (reference sequence). The CDR3 is made up of 16 amino acids. The CDR3 loop reads CSARDGGGVWDNEQFF. In nucleotides, the CDR3 is TGCAGTGCTAGAGACGGGGGAGGGGTTTGGGACAATGAGCAGTTCTTC.

The chain carries TRBV6-1 and TRBJ1-2; no clear D gene. The CDR3 runs 12 residues. The germline CDR1 and CDR2 sequences are MNHNS and SASEGT. Deletions cut 2 bases from V and 7 bases from J, with 8 bases between. CDR3 in DNA: TGTGCCAGCAGTGAAAGGTGGTTTGGCTACACCTTC. It specifies CASSERWFGYTF.